The present T cell receptor beta chain was sequenced within a study of blood T cell repertoires in COVID-19. Overall study: T cells, B-cell-depleted T cells, or PBMCs provided the cDNA or gDNA that served as material.

Data came from immunoSEQ multiplex PCR; TCRdb stores just in-frame clones and leaves some out. This sample yields 150,000 or so clones, of which around four fifths are seen a single time; less than 3.5% belongs to the top ten. This CDR3 comprises 19 residues. CDR1 and CDR2 (germline): MNHEY, SMNVEV (reference sequence). The ends lost 3 bases at V and 5 bases at J; junction bases unmatched: 11. Sequencing was carried out using peripheral blood. The clonotype originates from a woman aged 55-69 years with acute or convalescent COVID-19. J is TRBJ2-2 and V is TRBV27; 14 nucleotides align to TRBD2. This chain's CDR3 is CASSFARLAGGPRTGELFF. CDR3 sequence (DNA): TGTGCCAGCAGTTTCGCCAGACTAGCGGGGGGGCCGCGGACCGGGGAGCTGTTTTTT.